The T cell receptor beta chain under discussion was sequenced for a study of T-cell reconstitution after alpha-beta-depleted transplantation in children. Preparing the TCRbeta library involved the use of unique molecular identifiers. TCRdb passed the PCR reads through MiXCR, listing each CDR3 protein once. This sample has about 160,000 distinct CDR3 sequences, with around 10% found just once. This clonotype was recorded many times. The germline CDR1 and CDR2 sequences are KGHSH and LQKENI. Trimming took 2 bases from V and 5 from J; bases not matched to a gene: 5. The CDR3 totals 15 residues. The material was PBMCs, obtained before TCRalphabeta/CD19-depleted stem cell transplant. The chain employs TRBV18 and TRBJ2-5, with 10 bases matching TRBD1. The sequence was collected from a boy aged 2-15 years with acute myeloid leukemia, due to receive a stem cell transplant. The CDR3 nucleotides are TGTGCCAGCTCACCAAAGACAGGGGGCTACGAGACCCAGTACTTC. Amino acids: CASSPKTGGYETQYF.